Detailed here is one TCR beta chain. The data originate from a study of shared clonotypes between healthy human individuals. TCRdb keeps only in-frame clones here, not all; method: immunoSEQ multiplex PCR. The data hold 650,000 to 750,000 clones, with 55% to 75% observed a single time. This CDR3 spans 16 amino acids. Germline values: CDR1 MRHNA, CDR2 SNTAGT. V was clipped by 7 bases and J by 2 bases; unmatched bases: 10. The sample was memory CD4+ T cells sorted from blood. Subset meaning: CD45RA-negative fraction. The clonotype originates from a woman aged 30 to 39 in good health. The chain couples TRBV6-4 to TRBJ2-7; 11 nucleotides align to TRBD1. This CDR3 is CASTVRDRGKAYEQYF. The CDR3, as DNA: TGTGCCAGCACCGTCCGGGACAGGGGGAAAGCCTACGAGCAGTACTTC.